This T cell receptor (beta chain) is drawn from a study of control samples from healthy donors and cancer patients. The CDR3 sequence is 13 residues long. Germline assignment: CDR1 SGHVS and CDR2 FQNEAQ. Trimming shortened V by 5 bases and J by 4 bases, and 9 bases separated the two germline ends. Profiled with immunoSEQ multiplex PCR; TCRdb holds only in-frame clones, not every one. The data show fewer than 100,000 clones, with around 82% seen just once and approximately 2% held by the top ten. The chain combines TRBV7-8 with TRBJ1-5; D is unresolved. This receptor was identified in a man aged 55 to 70 in good health. Sequencing input: blood. As DNA, the CDR3 is TGTGCCAGCAGCGCGCCGGGGAATCAGCCCCAGCATTTT. Translated: CASSAPGNQPQHF.